The 31 T cell receptor beta chains listed next were all sequenced from one sample in a study of CD8 T cells in Susac syndrome. RNA totalling roughly 0.5 to 1 ug underwent reverse transcription with random hexamers. TCRdb reanalysed the immunoSEQ multiplex PCR reads using MiXCR and keeps one entry per CDR3 protein. The data show approximately 190,000 distinct CDR3 sequences, approximately 96% seen once. Sequencing was carried out using CD4+ T cells from PBMCs. The source is a human donor with Susac syndrome.

The chain is built from TRBV13 and TRBJ2-2; 8 bases map to TRBD2. Germline V gene sequence: CDR1 PRHDT, CDR2 FYEKMQ (reference sequence). Germline trimming cut 9 bases from V and 7 bases from J; bases unmatched to any gene: 16. The CDR3 is 16 residues long. The CDR3 DNA follows: TGTGCCAGTCAACGATTGAGCGGGGGAGTTGGCGGGGAGCTGTTTTTT. This translates into CASQRLSGGVGGELFF.

The chain links TRBV11-2 to TRBJ2-7; D not resolved. V was clipped by 2 bases and J by 0 bases, with 11 bases between them. Germline V gives CDR1 SGHAT, CDR2 FQNNGV. The CDR3 spans 15 residues. DNA for the CDR3: TGTGCCAGCAGCTTACTGCGGCGACGCTCCTACGAGCAGTACTTC. Translating gives CASSLLRRRSYEQYF.

This sequence joins TRBV20-1 and TRBJ2-3; 10 nucleotides agree with TRBD1. The CDR3 is 14 amino acids. Germline V lookup: CDR1 DFQATT, CDR2 SNEGSKA (reference sequence). The V gene end was trimmed by 6 bases and the J gene end by 4 bases; junction bases not matched to a gene: 7. CDR3 region: CSAERQGAADTQYF. The CDR3 coding sequence is TGCAGTGCGGAGAGACAGGGGGCCGCAGATACGCAGTATTTT.

The chain couples TRBV30 to TRBJ2-2; 11 positions match TRBD2. CDR1 GTSNPN and CDR2 SVGIG come from the germline V gene (reference sequence). This CDR3 region has 16 residues. V lost 0 bases, J lost 6 bases, and 6 bases stayed unmatched. The chain's CDR3 is CAWSVMTSGAAGELFF. CDR3 coding DNA: TGTGCCTGGAGTGTAATGACTAGCGGGGCCGCCGGGGAGCTGTTTTTT.

The chain recombines TRBV6-5 with TRBJ1-6; D gene ambiguous. Germline V CDR1 and CDR2: MNHEY, SVGAGI. The CDR3 covers 16 residues. V shed 3 bases and J shed 6 bases, with 15 bases lying between them. The CDR3 here is CASSYGVFSTNSPLHF. In nucleotides, the CDR3 is TGTGCCAGCAGTTATGGAGTGTTCAGCACTAATTCACCCCTCCACTTT.

The rearrangement joins TRBV12-3 or TRBV12-4 to TRBJ2-4; D is perhaps TRBD2 (6 bases). With 1 base removed from V and 1 base from J, the gap between germline ends came to 14 bases. This CDR3 region has 17 residues. The CDR3 is CASSLGDGGWAKNIQYF. For the CDR3, the DNA is TGTGCCAGCAGTTTAGGGGACGGAGGGTGGGCCAAAAACATTCAGTACTTC.

CDR3 bases: TGTGCCAGCAGCGTAGGTCACGGACTAGCGAACACCGGGGAGCTGTTTTTT. This translates into CASSVGHGLANTGELFF. The V and J genes are TRBV9 and TRBJ2-2, with 7 bases fitting TRBD2. Germline V lookup: CDR1 SGDLS, CDR2 YYNGEE. The CDR3 is 17 residues long. The junction had 5 bases not matched to a gene; V was cut back by 0 bases and J by 0 bases.

The V and J genes are TRBV2 and TRBJ2-7; 9 bases agree with TRBD2. The CDR3 totals 14 residues. The J segment lost 3 bases and the V segment lost 3 bases, leaving 3 bases of the junction unmatched. Germline lookup yields CDR1 SNHLY and CDR2 FYNNEI. As DNA, the CDR3 is TGTGCCAGCAGTGAGACTAGCGGACGCTACGAGCAGTACTTC. As protein: CASSETSGRYEQYF.

This chain uses TRBV20-1 with TRBJ2-7, with D possibly matching TRBD1 (6 bases). Germline CDR1 DFQATT, CDR2 SNEGSKA (reference sequence). Between the trimmed V and J ends, which lost 6 bases and 0 bases, there was a span of 12 bases. The CDR3 extends over 13 amino acids. The chain's CDR3 is CSAPRGGSYEQYF. The CDR3 DNA reads TGCAGTGCACCCAGGGGCGGCTCCTACGAGCAGTACTTC.

The genes are TRBV7-9 and TRBJ2-7; TRBD2 matches 13 bases. J lost 5 bases, V lost 5 bases, and 15 bases had no gene match. CDR1 and CDR2 from the germline V gene are SEHNR and FQNEAQ (reference sequence). The CDR3 extends over 18 amino acids. CDR3 sequence reads: CASSLIGLAGALRHEQYF. The CDR3 DNA is TGTGCCAGCAGCCTGATTGGACTAGCGGGGGCCCTCCGACACGAGCAGTACTTC.

The chain joins TRBV6-5 to TRBJ2-1; D remains ambiguous. CDR1 is MNHEY and CDR2 is SVGAGI in the germline V gene. The CDR3 is 14 residues long. V was cut by 2 bases and J by 2 bases, with 7 bases left in between. The CDR3 DNA is TGTGCCAGCAGTTACGATCCCCCCTACAATGAGCAGTTCTTC. This sequence encodes CASSYDPPYNEQFF.

This sequence joins TRBV5-6 and TRBJ1-2, with D possibly matching TRBD1 (5 bases). Germline V gives CDR1 SGHDT, CDR2 YYEEEE. Trimming took 4 bases from V and 2 from J, leaving 15 bases between them. The CDR3 totals 15 residues. This CDR3 reads CASSRNGGLNYGYTF. CDR3 sequence (DNA): TGTGCCAGCAGCCGGAATGGGGGACTAAACTATGGCTACACCTTC. Full variable domain (remainder filled in from reference TRBV5-6 and TRBJ1-2): DAGVTQSPTHLIKTRGQQVTLRCSPKSGHDTVSWYQQALGQGPQFIFQYYEEEERQRGNFPDRFSGHQFPNYSSELNVNALLLGDSALYLCASSRNGGLNYGYTFGSGTRLTVV.

The V gene is TRBV29-1, the J gene TRBJ2-3; D not resolved. Between the trimmed V and J ends, which lost 1 base and 1 base, there was a span of 15 bases. Germline V gene lookup returns CDR1 SQVTM and CDR2 ANQGSEA. The CDR3 sequence is 16 residues long. The CDR3 DNA reads TGCAGCGTTGAAGGGGCCAAGCGCACGGGCACAGATACGCAGTATTTT. This codes for CSVEGAKRTGTDTQYF.

The chain is built from TRBV25-1 and TRBJ2-3; 10 bases fit TRBD1. The CDR3 contains 18 residues. Germline values: CDR1 MGHDK, CDR2 SYGVNS. The junction had 11 bases not matched to a gene; V was cut back by 1 base and J by 4 bases. The DNA of the CDR3 is TGTGCCAGCAGTGAATCCCCTCGACAGGGGGCGAGCCCAGATACGCAGTATTTT. Protein product: CASSESPRQGASPDTQYF.

The chain combines TRBV4-1 with TRBJ2-7; D gene unclear. V was cut by 2 bases and J by 0 bases, with 8 bases left in between. The CDR3 spans 14 residues. Germline assignment: CDR1 MGHRA and CDR2 YSYEKL. The CDR3 sequence: CASSQPTFSYEQYF. DNA of the CDR3: TGCGCCAGCAGCCAACCGACTTTCTCCTACGAGCAGTACTTC.

V gene TRBV19 combines with J gene TRBJ1-1, with TRBD1 as a possible D gene (5 bases). Germline CDR1 and CDR2: LNHDA and SQIVND (reference sequence). V lost 9 bases to trimming and J lost 0 bases, with 14 bases between them. CDR3 length equals 14 residues. CDR3 bases: TGTGCCAGCTCCCCGGGGACCATGAACACTGAAGCTTTCTTT. Amino acids: CASSPGTMNTEAFF.

The table lists this clonotype with a count of one. This sequence joins TRBV7-6 and TRBJ2-7, with D unclear. The CDR3 is 12 amino acids. Germline values: CDR1 SGHVS, CDR2 FNYEAQ. The V and J ends lost 5 bases and 7 bases respectively, with 12 bases between them. CDR3 sequence (DNA): TGTGCCAGCAGCCCCGGACGGTGGGAGCAGTACTTC. This translates into CASSPGRWEQYF.

The chain is built from TRBV20-1 and TRBJ1-1; possible D gene TRBD1, 5 bases. Trimming took 7 bases from V and 1 from J, leaving 10 bases between them. In germline, CDR1 is DFQATT, CDR2 SNEGSKA (reference sequence). CDR3 length equals 12 residues. CDR3 region: CSVQGRNTEAFF. In DNA form, the CDR3 reads TGCAGTGTTCAGGGACGGAACACTGAAGCTTTCTTT.

The J gene is TRBJ1-2, the V gene TRBV20-1; D is undetermined. CDR1 is DFQATT and CDR2 is SNEGSKA in the germline V gene (reference sequence). This CDR3 has 13 amino acids. V gave up 0 bases and J gave up 2 bases, with 7 bases separating them. The CDR3 sequence is CSAREPRNYGYTF. CDR3 DNA: TGCAGTGCTAGAGAGCCGCGAAACTATGGCTACACCTTC.

The rearrangement links TRBV19 to TRBJ1-1, with 12 bases fitting TRBD1. The CDR3 is made up of 17 amino acids. Germline-derived CDR1 and CDR2 are LNHDA and SQIVND (reference sequence). With V trimmed by 6 bases and J by 7 bases, 15 bases remained unmatched. Here the CDR3 reads CASSIGAGTGGVDEAFF. CDR3 DNA sequence: TGTGCCAGTAGCATTGGGGCCGGGACAGGGGGCGTCGATGAAGCTTTCTTT.

The CDR3 loop is CASRSSGTKVDYTF. The CDR3 coding sequence is TGTGCCAGCAGGAGCTCCGGGACAAAGGTTGACTACACCTTC. The chain carries TRBV2 and TRBJ1-2; TRBD1 is a possible D gene (6 bases). This CDR3 contains 14 residues. Trimming removed 6 bases from V and 10 bases from J, with 21 bases in between. The germline V gene encodes CDR1 SNHLY and CDR2 FYNNEI.

The J gene is TRBJ1-6, the V gene TRBV19, with D possibly being TRBD1 (6 bases). Trimming cost V 6 bases and J 7 bases, with 16 bases left between them. The CDR3 contains 15 residues. Germline CDR1 is LNHDA and CDR2 is SQIVND (reference sequence). DNA for the CDR3: TGTGCCAGTAGCCATACCAGGGGTGGAAATTCACCCCTCCACTTT. Translating gives CASSHTRGGNSPLHF.

This clonotype was observed once. The V and J genes are TRBV5-6 and TRBJ2-5; 8 bases fit TRBD2. The CDR3 loop spans 16 amino acids. Unmatched junction bases numbered 10, after V lost 4 bases and J lost 2 bases. Germline CDR1 and CDR2: SGHDT and YYEEEE. CDR3 DNA: TGTGCCAGCAGCCGGATATCGACGGGGGGGCAAGAGACCCAGTACTTC. Its protein product is CASSRISTGGQETQYF.

This sequence joins TRBV6-2 or TRBV6-3 and TRBJ1-1, with TRBD1 matching 8 bases. This CDR3 is built from 17 residues. Germline V CDR1 and CDR2: MNHEY, SVGEGT. Unmatched junction bases numbered 10, after V lost 0 bases and J lost 4 bases. DNA of the CDR3: TGTGCCAGCAGTTACTCGACAGGGGCATTTAATGGCACTGAAGCTTTCTTT. Protein sequence: CASSYSTGAFNGTEAFF.

V and J are TRBV20-1 and TRBJ2-3; D remains unclear. CDR1 is DFQATT and CDR2 is SNEGSKA in the germline V gene (reference sequence). Trimming left V 5 bases short and J 6 bases short, with 6 bases between. The CDR3 runs to 10 residues. CDR3 coding DNA: TGCAGTGCTGTCCATGATACGCAGTATTTT. The encoded protein is CSAVHDTQYF.

The gene calls are TRBV2 and TRBJ1-6, with 8 positions matching TRBD1. The CDR3 extends over 16 amino acids. V lost 6 bases and J lost 0; bases outside the gene matches: 4. The V gene's germline CDR1 is SNHLY and CDR2 FYNNEI. The CDR3 sequence is CASRGTGSSYNSPLHF. CDR3 coding DNA: TGTGCCAGCAGGGGGACAGGAAGCTCCTATAATTCACCCCTCCACTTT.

V and J are TRBV9 and TRBJ2-2; 12 bases map to TRBD1. The CDR3 loop spans 16 amino acids. The V segment lost 4 bases and the J segment 5 bases; nucleotides outside the gene matches: 6. Germline assignment: CDR1 SGDLS and CDR2 YYNGEE. CDR3 DNA sequence: TGTGCCAGCAGCCAGAGGGACAGGGGGCGAACCGGGGAGCTGTTTTTT. This translates into CASSQRDRGRTGELFF.

The chain joins TRBV5-1 to TRBJ2-1; D may be TRBD1 (6 bases). The V and J ends lost 5 bases and 5 bases respectively, with 26 bases between them. CDR1 SGHRS and CDR2 YFSETQ come from the germline V gene. The CDR3 is made up of 18 amino acids. This CDR3 reads CASSRRTVKQPLDNEQFF. DNA of the CDR3: TGCGCCAGCAGTCGACGGACAGTAAAACAACCGTTAGACAATGAGCAGTTCTTC.

The rearrangement links TRBV21-1 to TRBJ2-1; TRBD2, the table's D call, was not compared with the DNA. TRBV21-1 is shown as a pseudogene. This CDR3 comprises 16 residues. CDR3 residues: CASSKGVAGGYNEQFF. The CDR3, as DNA: TGTGCCAGCAGCAAAGGAGTAGCGGGGGGTTACAATGAGCAGTTCTTC.

The chain carries TRBV4-2 and TRBJ2-7; 7 nucleotides agree with TRBD1. Germline lookup yields CDR1 LGHNA and CDR2 YNFKEQ. The CDR3 contains 15 residues. V gave up 2 bases and J gave up 3 bases; unmatched junction bases: 7. CDR3 sequence reads: CASSQFWTGDYEQYF. The CDR3 nucleotides read TGTGCCAGCAGCCAATTTTGGACAGGCGACTACGAGCAGTACTTC.

This chain links TRBV6-6 with TRBJ2-3, with D possibly matching TRBD1 (5 bases). There are 16 residues in the CDR3. Between the trimmed V and J ends, which lost 2 bases and 1 base, there was a span of 13 bases. Germline values: CDR1 MNHNY, CDR2 SVGAGI (reference sequence). The CDR3 DNA follows: TGTGCCAGCAGTTACGGCCCCCAACAGGGCACAGATACGCAGTATTTT. This gives the protein CASSYGPQQGTDTQYF.